The source of this TCR beta chain is a study of early T cells in non-severe SARS-CoV-2 infection. Study details: Sequencing used unsorted whole-blood bulk RNA, so chains lack pairing.

Researchers attached unique molecular identifiers to individual cDNA molecules. TCRdb re-called the 5' RACE reads with MiXCR, one entry per CDR3 protein. The sample includes more than 65,000 distinct CDR3 sequences, about 4.9% of them seen just once. Study conclusions and caveats: Matching with VDJdb favored anti-spike CD8 responses (missing private and CD4 specificities).

V lost 3 bases and J 8 bases, leaving 14 bases between the germline ends. CDR3 length: 14 residues. Germline assignment: CDR1 SGHAT and CDR2 FQNNGV. The sample holds many counts of this clonotype. Its target is unknown. Here the sequenced sample was whole blood, taken at baseline. This clonotype was sampled from an adult who was a healthcare worker with PCR-confirmed SARS-CoV-2 infection or an uninfected control (not recorded which). The donor label of this sample is uncertain. J is TRBJ2-1 and V is TRBV11-2; no definite D call. The CDR3 coding sequence is TGTGCCAGCAGCTTTCCTGCGTCAGGTGATGAGCAGTTCTTC. Protein product: CASSFPASGDEQFF.